The 3 T cell receptor beta chains in this list originate from one sample, sequenced in a study of T cell responses to AZD1222 COVID-19 vaccine. The repertoire was sequenced with immunoSEQ multiplex PCR; TCRdb's copy has only in-frame clones and lacks some. The table has fewer than 200,000 clones, 88% seen once; the top ten hold around a tenth. This sample comprised peripheral blood, obtained 28 days after the second AZD1222 dose. These receptors were obtained from an adult who received the AZD1222 COVID-19 vaccine.

This chain links TRBV12-5 with TRBJ2-7, with 10 bases lining up with TRBD1. V lost 6 bases and J lost 5; bases outside the gene matches: 4. CDR1 and CDR2 from the germline V gene are LGHNT and FRNRAP. There are 13 residues in the CDR3. The CDR3 is CASGRQGAHEQYF. DNA of the CDR3: TGTGCTAGTGGCCGACAGGGGGCCCACGAGCAGTACTTC.

This clone has more than one count but fewer than ten. The chain uses TRBV19 and TRBJ2-1; 7 bases fit TRBD2. The CDR3 has 14 residues. Germline-derived CDR1 and CDR2 are LNHDA and SQIVND (reference sequence). Unmatched junction bases numbered 8, after V lost 5 bases and J lost 7 bases. The CDR3 loop reads CASSSPGLLNEQFF. The CDR3 DNA reads as TGTGCCAGTAGTTCTCCGGGACTACTTAATGAGCAGTTCTTC.

The CDR3 sequence: CASSQGGNSNQPQHF. The CDR3 DNA is TGTGCCAGCAGCCAAGGGGGGAATAGCAATCAGCCCCAGCATTTT. The chain combines TRBV3-1 (or the pseudogene TRBV3-2) with TRBJ1-5; TRBD1 is a possible D gene (5 bases). Trimming removed 1 base from V and 0 bases from J, with 7 bases in between. The CDR3 covers 15 residues. The germline V gene encodes CDR1 LGHDT and CDR2 YNNKEL (reference sequence).